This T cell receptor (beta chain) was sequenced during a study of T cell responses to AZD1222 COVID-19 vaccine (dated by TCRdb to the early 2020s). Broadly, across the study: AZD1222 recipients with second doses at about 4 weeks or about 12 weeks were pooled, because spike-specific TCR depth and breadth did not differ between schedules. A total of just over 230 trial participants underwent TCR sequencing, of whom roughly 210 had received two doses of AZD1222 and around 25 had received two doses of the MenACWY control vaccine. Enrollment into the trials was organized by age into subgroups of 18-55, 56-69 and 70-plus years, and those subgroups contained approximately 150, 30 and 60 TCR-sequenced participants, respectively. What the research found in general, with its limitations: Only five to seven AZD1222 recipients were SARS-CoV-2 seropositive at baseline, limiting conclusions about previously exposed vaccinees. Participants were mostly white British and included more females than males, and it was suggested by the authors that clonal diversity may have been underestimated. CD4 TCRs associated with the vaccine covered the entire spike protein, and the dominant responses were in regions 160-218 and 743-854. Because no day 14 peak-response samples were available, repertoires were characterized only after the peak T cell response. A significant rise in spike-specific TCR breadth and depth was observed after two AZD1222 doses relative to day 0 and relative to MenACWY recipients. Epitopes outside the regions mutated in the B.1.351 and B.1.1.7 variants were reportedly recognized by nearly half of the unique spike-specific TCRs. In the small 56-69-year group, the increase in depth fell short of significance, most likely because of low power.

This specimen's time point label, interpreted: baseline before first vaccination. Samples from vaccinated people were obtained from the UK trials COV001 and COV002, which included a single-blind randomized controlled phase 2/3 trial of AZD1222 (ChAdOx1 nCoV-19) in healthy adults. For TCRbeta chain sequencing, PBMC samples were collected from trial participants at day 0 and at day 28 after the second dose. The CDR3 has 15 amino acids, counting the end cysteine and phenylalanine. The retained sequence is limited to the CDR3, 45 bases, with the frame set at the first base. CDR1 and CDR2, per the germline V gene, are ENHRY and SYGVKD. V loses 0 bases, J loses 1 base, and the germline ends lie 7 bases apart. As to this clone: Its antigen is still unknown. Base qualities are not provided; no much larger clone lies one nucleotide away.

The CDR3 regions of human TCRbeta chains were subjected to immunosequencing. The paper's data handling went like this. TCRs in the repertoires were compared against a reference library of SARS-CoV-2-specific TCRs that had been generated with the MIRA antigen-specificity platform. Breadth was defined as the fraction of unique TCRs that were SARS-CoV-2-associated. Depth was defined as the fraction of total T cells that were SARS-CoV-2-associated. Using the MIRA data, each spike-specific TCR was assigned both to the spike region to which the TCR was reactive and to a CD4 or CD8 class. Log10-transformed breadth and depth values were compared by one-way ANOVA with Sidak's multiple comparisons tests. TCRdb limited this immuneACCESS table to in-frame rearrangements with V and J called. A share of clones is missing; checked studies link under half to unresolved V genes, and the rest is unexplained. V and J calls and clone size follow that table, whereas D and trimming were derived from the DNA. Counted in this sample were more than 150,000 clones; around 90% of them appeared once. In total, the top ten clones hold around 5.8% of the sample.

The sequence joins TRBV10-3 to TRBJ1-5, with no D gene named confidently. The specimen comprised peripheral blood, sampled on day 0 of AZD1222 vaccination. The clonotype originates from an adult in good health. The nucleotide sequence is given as TGTGCCATCAGTGAGTCGACGAAGAGCAATCAGCCCCAGCATTTT. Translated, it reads CAISESTKSNQPQHF.